Below, 24 T cell receptor beta chains from the same sample are listed, as sequenced in a study of cytomegalovirus exposure and HLA in healthy donors. The PCR made use of 60 Vbeta and 13 Jbeta primers. The protocol was immunoSEQ multiplex PCR, while the TCRdb copy is restricted to in-frame clones and leaves out a portion. The profile shows about 140,000 clones, approximately 82% of them singletons. Source material: PBMCs. All receptors come from a man aged 40-49 years in good health and CMV-seronegative.

The rearrangement links TRBV5-1 to TRBJ2-5; 7 nucleotides line up with TRBD2. Germline CDR1 reads SGHRS; CDR2 reads YFSETQ. V shed 0 bases, J shed 5 bases, and the junction held 7 bases outside the gene matches. CDR3 length equals 15 residues. DNA for the CDR3: TGCGCCAGCAGCTTGGTTCCCAGCGGGACGGAGACCCAGTACTTC. Translating it yields CASSLVPSGTETQYF.

This rearrangement joins TRBV28 to TRBJ2-1; 9 positions match TRBD2. V lost 5 bases, J lost 7 bases, and 12 bases stayed unmatched. The CDR3 length is 16 residues. Germline loops: CDR1 MDHEN, CDR2 SYDVKM. In nucleotides, the CDR3 is TGTGCCAGCAGTCACTTCGGCGGGGGGGCTACAAATGAGCAGTTCTTC. Translated: CASSHFGGGATNEQFF. The full variable domain, in which reference TRBV28 and TRBJ2-1 provide the parts outside the CDR3, is DVKVTQSSRYLVKRTGEKVFLECVQDMDHENMFWYRQDPGLGLRLIYFSYDVKMKEKGDIPEGYSVSREKKERFSLILESASTNQTSMYLCASSHFGGGATNEQFFGPGTRLTVL.

Details on this clone: The germline gene is not matched at one end of the junction; a read error may be the cause. The CDR3 spells CSSSLPLQGGSYNEQFF. The CDR3 bases are TGTTCCAGCAGCTTACCCTTACAGGGGGGCTCCTACAATGAGCAGTTCTTC. The chain uses TRBV7-9 and TRBJ2-1, with TRBD1 matching over 8 bases. This CDR3 has 17 residues. The germline CDR1 and CDR2 sequences are SEHNR and FQNEAQ (reference sequence).

The sample holds a few counts of this clone. Other DNA sequences in the same sample also yield this CDR3. The CDR3 DNA reads TGTGCCACCAGCAGAGGGACAGGGGGCAATGAGCAGTTCTTC. It yields the protein CATSRGTGGNEQFF. The V gene is TRBV15, the J gene TRBJ2-1; 10 bases map to TRBD1. The CDR3 is 14 amino acids. Germline V gene lookup returns CDR1 LNHNV and CDR2 YYDKDF (reference sequence). J gave up 6 bases and V 1 base, and 0 bases lay outside the gene matches.

This rearrangement joins TRBV11-2 to TRBJ2-7; a weak D match, TRBD1 (6 bases). The V and J ends lost 4 bases and 1 base respectively, with 14 bases between them. CDR1 and CDR2 (germline): SGHAT, FQNNGV. CDR3 length: 15 residues. The CDR3 nucleotides are TGTGCCAGCAGCTCCGGACAGATCTTTTCCTACGAGCAGTACTTC. Protein sequence: CASSSGQIFSYEQYF.

This clone has a single count. The V call is TRBV7-6, the J call TRBJ2-3, with a tentative D call TRBD2 (6 bases). Germline V gene lookup returns CDR1 SGHVS and CDR2 FNYEAQ. The ends were cut back, 5 bases at V and 2 bases at J, with 17 bases in the middle. The CDR3 contains 16 residues. CDR3 region: CASSLLGGMVTDTQYF. The CDR3 bases are TGTGCCAGCAGCCTCCTTGGCGGGATGGTCACAGATACGCAGTATTTT. Based on the CDR3 plus reference TRBV7-6 and TRBJ2-3, the full variable domain is GAGVSQSPRYKVTKRGQDVALRCDPISGHVSLYWYRQALGQGPEFLTYFNYEAQQDKSGLPNDRFSAERPEGSISTLTIQRTEQRDSAMYRCASSLLGGMVTDTQYFGPGTRLTVL.

The chain uses TRBV9 and TRBJ2-5, with TRBD2 matching over 11 bases. The CDR3 covers 17 residues. Germline loops: CDR1 SGDLS, CDR2 YYNGEE. Losses at the gene ends were 3 bases for V and 5 bases for J; bases not matched to a gene: 12. The CDR3 loop is CASSARLAGGPGETQYF. CDR3 coding DNA: TGTGCCAGCAGCGCCCGGCTAGCGGGAGGCCCGGGGGAGACCCAGTACTTC.

The rearrangement joins TRBV27 to TRBJ1-3; TRBD1 aligns across 10 bases. The CDR3 has 15 residues. The trim removed 5 bases at V and 0 bases at J, leaving 1 base unmatched. Germline lookup yields CDR1 MNHEY and CDR2 SMNVEV (reference sequence). The CDR3 is CASSRTGGSGNTIYF. CDR3 in DNA: TGTGCCAGCAGTCGGACAGGGGGCTCTGGAAACACCATATATTTT.

The gene calls are TRBV5-1 and TRBJ2-5; D is unclear. Germline V CDR1 and CDR2: SGHRS, YFSETQ. This CDR3 has 14 amino acids. V gave up 0 bases and J gave up 2 bases, with 8 bases separating them. CDR3 residues: CASSLVATQETQYF. In DNA, the CDR3 is TGCGCCAGCAGCTTGGTGGCAACACAAGAGACCCAGTACTTC.

This clone has a single count. The genes are TRBV19 and TRBJ1-5; possible D gene TRBD1, 5 bases. Trimming cost V 1 base and J 5 bases, with 12 bases left between them. Germline-derived CDR1 and CDR2 are LNHDA and SQIVND (reference sequence). This CDR3 comprises 15 residues. Written as DNA, the CDR3 is TGTGCCAGTAGTATAGGACCCACAGGCCATCAGCCCCAGCATTTT. This encodes CASSIGPTGHQPQHF.

In this sample, this clone turned up a few times. This chain links TRBV19 with TRBJ1-2; D not resolved. Germline values: CDR1 LNHDA, CDR2 SQIVND (reference sequence). The CDR3 is made up of 14 amino acids. V was shortened by 1 base and J by 5 bases, with 11 bases between the two germline ends. The DNA of the CDR3 is TGTGCCAGTAGTATAGCGCACAACGGGTATGGCTACACCTTC. Protein sequence: CASSIAHNGYGYTF.

This clone was observed once. The chain has TRBV15 and TRBJ2-1; 7 bases match TRBD2. Looked up from germline, CDR1 is LNHNV and CDR2 is YYDKDF (reference sequence). The ends lost 0 bases at V and 6 bases at J; junction bases unmatched: 8. The length of the CDR3 is 16 residues. The CDR3 region has the DNA TGTGCCACCAGCAGAGATCTGTCTAGCGGCCTCAATGAGCAGTTCTTC. Amino acids: CATSRDLSSGLNEQFF.

The chain uses TRBV6-6 and TRBJ1-6, with D maybe TRBD1 (5 bases). In germline, CDR1 is MNHNY, CDR2 SVGAGI (reference sequence). The CDR3 totals 15 residues. V was shortened by 0 bases and J by 4 bases, with 7 bases between the two germline ends. The CDR3 sequence: CASSYSQGYNSPLHF. CDR3 nucleotide sequence: TGTGCCAGCAGTTACTCGCAGGGTTATAATTCACCCCTCCACTTT.

This chain joins TRBV5-5 and TRBJ2-3; the D is unclear. CDR3 length: 15 residues. Germline lookup yields CDR1 SGHKS and CDR2 YYEKEE (reference sequence). Trimming took 2 bases from V and 0 from J, leaving 10 bases between them. This chain's CDR3 is CASSFVTTSTDTQYF. DNA of the CDR3: TGTGCCAGCAGCTTCGTGACGACAAGCACAGATACGCAGTATTTT.

This chain joins TRBV4-2 and TRBJ1-4; possible D gene TRBD1, 6 bases. Deletions cut 2 bases from V and 3 bases from J, with 10 bases between. Germline V gives CDR1 LGHNA, CDR2 YNFKEQ. This CDR3 has 15 amino acids. CDR3 coding DNA: TGTGCCAGCAGCCAACACAGGGCGGCTAATGAAAAACTGTTTTTT. Translation gives CASSQHRAANEKLFF.

V is TRBV2 and J is TRBJ2-7, with unresolved D. The germline CDR1 and CDR2 sequences are SNHLY and FYNNEI. This CDR3 contains 11 residues. V was cut by 6 bases and J by 6 bases, with 9 bases left in between. The CDR3: CASRGVGEQYF. CDR3 sequence (DNA): TGTGCCAGCAGAGGAGTTGGCGAGCAGTACTTC.

This clone has just one count. V usage is TRBV11-2 and J usage is TRBJ2-1, with TRBD2 as a possible D gene (5 bases). The CDR3 contains 16 residues. Trimming removed 1 base from V and 8 bases from J, with 18 bases in between. From germline, CDR1 is SGHAT and CDR2 FQNNGV. The CDR3 sequence: CASSLGAGGSEDEQFF. CDR3 sequence (DNA): TGTGCCAGCAGCTTAGGGGCAGGAGGATCGGAGGATGAGCAGTTCTTC. The variable domain in full, completed from reference TRBV11-2 and TRBJ2-1, reads EAGVAQSPRYKIIEKRQSVAFWCNPISGHATLYWYQQILGQGPKLLIQFQNNGVVDDSQLPKDRFSAERLKGVDSTLKIQPAKLEDSAVYLCASSLGAGGSEDEQFFGPGTRLTVL.

This sequence joins TRBV7-6 and TRBJ2-7, with 10 bases lining up with TRBD1. V gave up 5 bases and J gave up 4 bases; unmatched junction bases: 5. The CDR3 spans 14 residues. Looked up from germline, CDR1 is SGHVS and CDR2 is FNYEAQ. In DNA form, the CDR3 reads TGTGCCAGCAGCGGGGGGGACAGGGGTTACGAGCAGTACTTC. This codes for CASSGGDRGYEQYF.

J is TRBJ2-1 and V is TRBV5-1, with TRBD2 matching 9 bases. Trimming cost V 4 bases and J 3 bases; bases outside gene matches: 5. From germline, CDR1 is SGHRS and CDR2 YFSETQ. This CDR3 region has 15 residues. The CDR3: CASSTTSGRYNEQFF. CDR3 sequence (DNA): TGCGCCAGCAGCACGACTAGCGGCCGCTACAATGAGCAGTTCTTC. Using reference TRBV5-1 and TRBJ2-1 for the parts outside the CDR3, the full variable domain is KAGVTQTPRYLIKTRGQQVTLSCSPISGHRSVSWYQQTPGQGLQFLFEYFSETQRNKGNFPGRFSGRQFSNSRSEMNVSTLELGDSALYLCASSTTSGRYNEQFFGPGTRLTVL.

The chain couples TRBV19 to TRBJ2-5, with TRBD1 identical over 8 bases. The assigned J gene may be wrong: the sequence end matches TRBJ2-7 better. The germline gives CDR1 LNHDA, CDR2 SQIVND (reference sequence). The CDR3 spans 15 residues. This CDR3 is CASSIDRDRNYEQYF. The CDR3 region has the DNA TGTGCCAGTAGTATCGACCGGGACAGGAACTACGAGCAGTACTTC.

This clone was picked up a small number of times. The chain carries TRBV15 and TRBJ1-1; 9 bases match TRBD1. The V segment lost 4 bases and the J segment 0 bases; nucleotides outside the gene matches: 6. CDR3 length equals 16 residues. CDR1 and CDR2 from the germline V gene are LNHNV and YYDKDF (reference sequence). The CDR3 region is CATSNRGLGMNTEAFF. The CDR3 DNA reads TGTGCCACCAGCAACAGGGGGCTCGGTATGAACACTGAAGCTTTCTTT.

Comment on this clone: Relative to the germline gene, one junction end is altered; a read error may explain this. The rearrangement links TRBV7-9 to TRBJ1-2; 7 positions agree with TRBD1. From germline, CDR1 is SEHNR and CDR2 FQNEAQ (reference sequence). CDR3 size: 18 residues. DNA of the CDR3: TGTTCCAGCAGCTTCGCCGGGACAGCGACTCGACGTATCTATGGCTACACCTTC. Translated: CSSSFAGTATRRIYGYTF.

Note on this clone: Other nucleotide sequences from this sample produce the same CDR3. This rearrangement joins TRBV5-1 to TRBJ2-7, with 9 nucleotides matching TRBD1. This CDR3 comprises 15 residues. The V and J ends lost 4 bases and 2 bases, in that order; junction bases with no gene match: 7. Germline V gene sequence: CDR1 SGHRS, CDR2 YFSETQ. The CDR3 coding sequence is TGCGCCAGCAGCCTCGGACAGGGGTTCACCTACGAGCAGTACTTC. This encodes CASSLGQGFTYEQYF.

The rearrangement uses TRBV6-5 and TRBJ2-1; 10 nucleotides align to TRBD1. The CDR3 extends over 15 amino acids. The germline gives CDR1 MNHEY, CDR2 SVGAGI. After removal of 6 bases from V and 5 bases from J, the junction contained 7 bases not matched to a gene. The CDR3 bases are TGTGCCAGCAGGTCCCCCGGGACAGGGGACAATGAGCAGTTCTTC. Translation: CASRSPGTGDNEQFF.